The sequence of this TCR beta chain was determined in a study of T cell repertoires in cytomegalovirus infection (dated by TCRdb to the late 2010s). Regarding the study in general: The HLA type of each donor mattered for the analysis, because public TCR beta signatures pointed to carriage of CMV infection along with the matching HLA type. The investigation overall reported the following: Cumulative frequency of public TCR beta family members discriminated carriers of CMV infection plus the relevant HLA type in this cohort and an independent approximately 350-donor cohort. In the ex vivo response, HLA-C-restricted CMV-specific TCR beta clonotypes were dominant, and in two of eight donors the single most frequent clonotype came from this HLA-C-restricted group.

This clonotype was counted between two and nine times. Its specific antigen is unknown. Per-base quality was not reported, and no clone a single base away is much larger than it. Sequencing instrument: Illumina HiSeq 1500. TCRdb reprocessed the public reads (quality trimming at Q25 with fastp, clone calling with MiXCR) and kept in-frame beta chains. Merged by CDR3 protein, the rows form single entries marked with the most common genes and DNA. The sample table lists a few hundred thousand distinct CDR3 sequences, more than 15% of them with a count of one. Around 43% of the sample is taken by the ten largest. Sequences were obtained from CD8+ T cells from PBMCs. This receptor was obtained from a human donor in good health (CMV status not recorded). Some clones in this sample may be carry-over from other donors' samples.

CDR3 reads: CASSRHITSTDTQYF. The base sequence is TGTGCCAGCAGCCGACATATCACTAGCACAGATACGCAGTATTTT. The sequence joins TRBV7-3 to TRBJ2-3; no D gene can be assigned with confidence. Reading from cysteine to phenylalanine, the CDR3 counts 15 amino acids. Solely the CDR3 DNA is kept, with 45 bases framed from the first base. CDR1 and CDR2 (SGHTA, FQGTGA) derive from the germline V gene. The junction carries 12 bases between V and J, which are trimmed by 5 bases and 0 bases respectively.